The clone carrying this TCR beta chain was observed at least ten times. The CDR3 is made up of 13 amino acids. The ends were cut back, 1 base at V and 13 bases at J, with 14 bases in the middle. A TCRbeta library incorporating unique molecular identifiers was prepared. TCRdb used MiXCR to reprocess the PCR reads, holding one entry per CDR3 protein. The table lists about 340,000 distinct CDR3 sequences, roughly 15% of them singletons. These data come from a study of T-cell reconstitution after alpha-beta-depleted transplantation in children. This TCR was recovered from a male patient between 2 and 10 years old who had a stem cell transplant for acute lymphoblastic leukemia, so the T cells may come from the graft donor. This chain uses TRBV12-3 or TRBV12-4 with TRBJ2-1; TRBD1 is a possible D gene (7 bases). Material: PBMCs, mostly from graft donor cells, obtained 360 days after TCRalphabeta/CD19-depleted stem cell transplant. The CDR3 DNA reads as TGTGCCAGCAGTTTAGGGAGGGGGACAGTCCAGTTCTTC. Translated, it gives CASSLGRGTVQFF.